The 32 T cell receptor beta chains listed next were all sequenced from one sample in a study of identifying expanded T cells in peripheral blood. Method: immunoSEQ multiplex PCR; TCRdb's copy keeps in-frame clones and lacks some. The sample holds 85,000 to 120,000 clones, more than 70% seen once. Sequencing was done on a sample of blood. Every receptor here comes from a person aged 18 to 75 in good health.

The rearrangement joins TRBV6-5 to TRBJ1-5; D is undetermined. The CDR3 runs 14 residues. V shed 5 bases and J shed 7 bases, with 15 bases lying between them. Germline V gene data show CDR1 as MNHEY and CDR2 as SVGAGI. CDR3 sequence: CASSKTGSQQPQHF. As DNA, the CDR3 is TGTGCCAGCAGTAAGACCGGATCCCAGCAGCCCCAGCATTTT.

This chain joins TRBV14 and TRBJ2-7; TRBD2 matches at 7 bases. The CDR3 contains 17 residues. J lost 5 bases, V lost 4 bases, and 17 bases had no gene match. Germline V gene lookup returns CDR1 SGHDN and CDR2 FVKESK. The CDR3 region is CASSPIVGRGFIHEQYF. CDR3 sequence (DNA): TGTGCCAGCAGCCCCATCGTTGGGAGGGGATTTATCCACGAGCAGTACTTC.

Here the CDR3 reads CASSFRVSSTNEKLFF. CDR3 sequence (DNA): TGTGCCAGCAGCTTCAGGGTTTCCTCAACTAATGAAAAACTGTTTTTT. This sequence joins TRBV5-6 and TRBJ1-4; TRBD1 might be the D (5 bases). The ends were cut back, 2 bases at V and 0 bases at J, with 11 bases in the middle. This CDR3 contains 16 residues. The germline gives CDR1 SGHDT, CDR2 YYEEEE.

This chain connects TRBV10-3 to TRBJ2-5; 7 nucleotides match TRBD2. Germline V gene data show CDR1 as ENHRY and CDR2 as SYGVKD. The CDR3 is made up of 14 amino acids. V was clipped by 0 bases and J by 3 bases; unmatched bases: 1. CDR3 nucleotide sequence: TGTGCCATCAGTGAGTCGGGGGGGAAAGAGACCCAGTACTTC. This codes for CAISESGGKETQYF.

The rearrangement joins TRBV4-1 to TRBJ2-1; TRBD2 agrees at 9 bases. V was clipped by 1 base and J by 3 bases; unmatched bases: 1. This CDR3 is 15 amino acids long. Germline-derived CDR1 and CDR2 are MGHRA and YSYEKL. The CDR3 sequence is CASSQVAGDYNEQFF. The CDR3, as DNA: TGCGCCAGCAGCCAAGTAGCGGGGGACTACAATGAGCAGTTCTTC.

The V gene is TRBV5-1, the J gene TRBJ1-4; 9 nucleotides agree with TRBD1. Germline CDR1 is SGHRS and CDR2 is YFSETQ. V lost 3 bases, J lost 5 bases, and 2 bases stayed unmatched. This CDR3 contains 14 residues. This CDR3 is CASSYGTGNEKLFF. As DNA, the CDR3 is TGCGCCAGCAGCTACGGGACAGGGAATGAAAAACTGTTTTTT. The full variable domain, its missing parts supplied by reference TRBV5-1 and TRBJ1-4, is KAGVTQTPRYLIKTRGQQVTLSCSPISGHRSVSWYQQTPGQGLQFLFEYFSETQRNKGNFPGRFSGRQFSNSRSEMNVSTLELGDSALYLCASSYGTGNEKLFFGSGTQLSVL.

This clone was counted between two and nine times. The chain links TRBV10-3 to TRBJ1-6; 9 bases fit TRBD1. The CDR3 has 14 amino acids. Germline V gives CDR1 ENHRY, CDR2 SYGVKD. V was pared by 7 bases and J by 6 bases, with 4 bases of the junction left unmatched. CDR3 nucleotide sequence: TGTGCCATCAAGCCGGGACAGGGTAATTCACCCCTCCACTTT. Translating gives CAIKPGQGNSPLHF.

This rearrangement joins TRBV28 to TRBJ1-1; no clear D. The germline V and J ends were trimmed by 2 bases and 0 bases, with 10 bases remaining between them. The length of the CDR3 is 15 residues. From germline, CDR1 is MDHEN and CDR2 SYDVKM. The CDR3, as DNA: TGTGCCAGCAGTTTACTTAGGCAACTGAACACTGAAGCTTTCTTT. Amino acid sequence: CASSLLRQLNTEAFF.

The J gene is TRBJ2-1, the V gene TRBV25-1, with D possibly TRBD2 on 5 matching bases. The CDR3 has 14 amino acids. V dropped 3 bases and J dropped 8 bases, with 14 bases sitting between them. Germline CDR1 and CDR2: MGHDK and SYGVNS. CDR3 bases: TGTGCCAGCAGTGATCTAGCAGGCGGGCATGAGCAGTTCTTC. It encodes CASSDLAGGHEQFF.

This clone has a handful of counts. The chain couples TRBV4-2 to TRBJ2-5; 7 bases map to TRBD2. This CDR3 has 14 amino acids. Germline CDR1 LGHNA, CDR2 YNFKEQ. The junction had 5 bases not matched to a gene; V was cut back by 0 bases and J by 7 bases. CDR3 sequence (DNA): TGTGCCAGCAGCCAAGATGTTGGGGGGGGGACCCAGTACTTC. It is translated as CASSQDVGGGTQYF.

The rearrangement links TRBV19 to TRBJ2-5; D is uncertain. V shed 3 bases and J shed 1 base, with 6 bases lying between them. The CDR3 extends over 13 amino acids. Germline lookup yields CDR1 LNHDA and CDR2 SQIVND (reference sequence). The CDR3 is CASSIQVQETQYF. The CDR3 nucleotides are TGTGCCAGTAGTATTCAGGTCCAAGAGACCCAGTACTTC.

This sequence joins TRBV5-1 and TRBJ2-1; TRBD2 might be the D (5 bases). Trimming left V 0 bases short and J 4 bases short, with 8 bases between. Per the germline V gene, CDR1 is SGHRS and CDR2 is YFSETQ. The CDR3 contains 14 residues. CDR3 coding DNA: TGCGCCAGCAGCTTGGATCGGGGATACAATGAGCAGTTCTTC. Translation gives CASSLDRGYNEQFF.

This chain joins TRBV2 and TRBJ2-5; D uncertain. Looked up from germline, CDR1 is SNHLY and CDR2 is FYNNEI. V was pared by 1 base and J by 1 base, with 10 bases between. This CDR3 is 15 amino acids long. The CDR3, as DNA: TGTGCCAGCAGTGAAGTTCTGCCAGGCCAAGAGACCCAGTACTTC. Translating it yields CASSEVLPGQETQYF.

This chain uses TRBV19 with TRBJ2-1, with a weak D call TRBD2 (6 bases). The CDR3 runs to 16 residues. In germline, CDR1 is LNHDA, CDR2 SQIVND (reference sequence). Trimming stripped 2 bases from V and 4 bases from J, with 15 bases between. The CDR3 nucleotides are TGTGCCAGTAGTATACGGGCGGAGGGACCGTACAATGAGCAGTTCTTC. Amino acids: CASSIRAEGPYNEQFF. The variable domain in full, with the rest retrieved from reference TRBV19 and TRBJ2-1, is DGGITQSPKYLFRKEGQNVTLSCEQNLNHDAMYWYRQDPGQGLRLIYYSQIVNDFQKGDIAEGYSVSREKKESFPLTVTSAQKNPTAFYLCASSIRAEGPYNEQFFGPGTRLTVL.

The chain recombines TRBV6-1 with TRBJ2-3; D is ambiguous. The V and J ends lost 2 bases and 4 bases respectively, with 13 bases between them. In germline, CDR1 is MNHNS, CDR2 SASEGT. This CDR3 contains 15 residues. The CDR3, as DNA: TGTGCCAGCAGTGAACTACCTGAGCAGTCAGATACGCAGTATTTT. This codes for CASSELPEQSDTQYF.

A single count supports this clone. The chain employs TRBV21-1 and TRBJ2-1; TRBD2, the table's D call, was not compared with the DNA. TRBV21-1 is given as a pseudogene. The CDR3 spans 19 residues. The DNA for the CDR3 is TGTGCCAGCAGCAAAGCCCAAGGACTAGCGGGAGGTTCCTACAATGAGCAGTTCTTC. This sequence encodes CASSKAQGLAGGSYNEQFF.

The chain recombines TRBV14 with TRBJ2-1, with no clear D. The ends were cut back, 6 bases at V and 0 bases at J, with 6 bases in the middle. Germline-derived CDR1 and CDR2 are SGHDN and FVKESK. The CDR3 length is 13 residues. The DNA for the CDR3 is TGTGCCAGCAGTTTCTCCTCCTACAATGAGCAGTTCTTC. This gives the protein CASSFSSYNEQFF.

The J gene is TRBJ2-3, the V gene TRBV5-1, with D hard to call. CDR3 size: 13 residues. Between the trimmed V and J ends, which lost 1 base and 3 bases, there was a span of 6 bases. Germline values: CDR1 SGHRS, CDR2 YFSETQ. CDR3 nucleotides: TGCGCCAGCAGCTTGTACACTACAGATACGCAGTATTTT. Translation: CASSLYTTDTQYF.

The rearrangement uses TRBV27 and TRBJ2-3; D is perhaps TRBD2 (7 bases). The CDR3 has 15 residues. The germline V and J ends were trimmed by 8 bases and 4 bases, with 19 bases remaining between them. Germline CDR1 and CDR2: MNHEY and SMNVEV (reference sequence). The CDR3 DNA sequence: TGTGCCAGCGCCTCTAGGGGGGCGGGAGCAGATACGCAGTATTTT. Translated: CASASRGAGADTQYF.

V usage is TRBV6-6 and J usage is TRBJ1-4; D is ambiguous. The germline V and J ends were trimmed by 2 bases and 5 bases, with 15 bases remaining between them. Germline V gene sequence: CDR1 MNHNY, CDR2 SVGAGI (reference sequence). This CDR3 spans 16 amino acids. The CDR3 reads CASSYLFLGRNEKLFF. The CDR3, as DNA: TGTGCCAGCAGTTACCTATTTCTAGGACGGAATGAAAAACTGTTTTTT.

This CDR3 is CASREGGGVFDGYTF. The DNA of the CDR3 is TGTGCCAGCAGAGAGGGGGGAGGCGTCTTCGATGGCTACACCTTC. The rearrangement links TRBV6-1 to TRBJ1-2, with a tentative D call TRBD1 (6 bases). In germline, CDR1 is MNHNS, CDR2 SASEGT. The V gene lost 6 bases and the J gene lost 6 bases, with 20 bases spanning the gap. The CDR3 length is 15 residues.

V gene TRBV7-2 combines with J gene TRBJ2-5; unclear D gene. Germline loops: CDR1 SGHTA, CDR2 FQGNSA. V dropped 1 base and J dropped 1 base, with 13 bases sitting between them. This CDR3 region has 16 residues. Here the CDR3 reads CASSLDPSAGQETQYF. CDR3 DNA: TGTGCCAGCAGCTTAGACCCGTCGGCAGGCCAAGAGACCCAGTACTTC.

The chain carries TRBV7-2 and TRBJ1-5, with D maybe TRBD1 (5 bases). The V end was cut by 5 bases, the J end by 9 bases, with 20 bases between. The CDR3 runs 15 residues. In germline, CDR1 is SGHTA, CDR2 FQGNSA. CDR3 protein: CASSPIQDSWGPQHF. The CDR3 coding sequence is TGTGCCAGCAGCCCAATACAGGATTCGTGGGGGCCCCAGCATTTT.

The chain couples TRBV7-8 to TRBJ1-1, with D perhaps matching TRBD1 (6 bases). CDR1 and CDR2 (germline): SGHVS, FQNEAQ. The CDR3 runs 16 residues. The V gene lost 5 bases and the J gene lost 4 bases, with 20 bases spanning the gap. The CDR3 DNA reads TGTGCCAGCAGCCTCCTGGGTAGGCAGGGGCTCACTGAAGCTTTCTTT. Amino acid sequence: CASSLLGRQGLTEAFF.

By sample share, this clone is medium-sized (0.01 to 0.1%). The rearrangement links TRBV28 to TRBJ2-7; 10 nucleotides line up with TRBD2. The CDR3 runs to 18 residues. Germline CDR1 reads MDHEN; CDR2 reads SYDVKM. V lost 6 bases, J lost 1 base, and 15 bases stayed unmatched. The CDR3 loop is CASSRLAGVLVESYEQYF. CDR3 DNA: TGTGCCAGCAGCAGACTAGCGGGTGTATTAGTGGAATCCTACGAGCAGTACTTC.

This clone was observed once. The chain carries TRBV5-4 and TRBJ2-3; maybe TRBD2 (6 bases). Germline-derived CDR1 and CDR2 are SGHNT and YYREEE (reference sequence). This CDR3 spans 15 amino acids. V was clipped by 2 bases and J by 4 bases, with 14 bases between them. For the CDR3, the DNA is TGTGCCAGCAGCTTAGACCGGGGACTCGCAGATACGCAGTATTTT. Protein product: CASSLDRGLADTQYF.

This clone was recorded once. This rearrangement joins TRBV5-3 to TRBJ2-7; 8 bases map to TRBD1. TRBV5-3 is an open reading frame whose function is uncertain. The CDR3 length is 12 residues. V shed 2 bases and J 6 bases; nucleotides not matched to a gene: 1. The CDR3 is CARSLTGGEQYF. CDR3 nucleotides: TGTGCCAGAAGCTTAACAGGGGGCGAGCAGTACTTC.

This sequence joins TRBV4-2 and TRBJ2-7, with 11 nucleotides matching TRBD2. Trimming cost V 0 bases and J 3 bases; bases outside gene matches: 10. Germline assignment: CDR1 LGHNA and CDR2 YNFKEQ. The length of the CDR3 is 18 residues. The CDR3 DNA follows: TGTGCCAGCAGCCAAGAGACACTACTAGCGGGAGTAGGCTACGAGCAGTACTTC. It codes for CASSQETLLAGVGYEQYF.

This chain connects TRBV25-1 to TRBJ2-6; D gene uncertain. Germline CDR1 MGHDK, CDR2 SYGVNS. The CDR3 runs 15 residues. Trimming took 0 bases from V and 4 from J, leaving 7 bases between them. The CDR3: CASSEYKGGANVLTF. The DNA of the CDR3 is TGTGCCAGCAGTGAATATAAGGGAGGGGCCAACGTCCTGACTTTC.

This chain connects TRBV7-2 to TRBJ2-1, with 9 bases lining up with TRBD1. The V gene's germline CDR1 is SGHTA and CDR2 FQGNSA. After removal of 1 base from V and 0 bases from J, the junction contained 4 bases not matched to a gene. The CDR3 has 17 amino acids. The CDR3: CASSLESTGGSYNEQFF. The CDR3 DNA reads TGTGCCAGCAGCTTAGAGTCGACAGGGGGCTCCTACAATGAGCAGTTCTTC. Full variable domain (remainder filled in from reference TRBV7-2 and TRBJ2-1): GAGVSQSPSNKVTEKGKDVELRCDPISGHTALYWYRQSLGQGLEFLIYFQGNSAPDKSGLPSDRFSAERTGGSVSTLTIQRTQQEDSAVYLCASSLESTGGSYNEQFFGPGTRLTVL.

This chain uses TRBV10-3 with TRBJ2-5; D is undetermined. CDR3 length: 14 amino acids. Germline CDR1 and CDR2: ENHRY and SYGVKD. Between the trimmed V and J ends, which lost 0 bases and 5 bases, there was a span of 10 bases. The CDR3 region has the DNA TGTGCCATCAGTGAGTCTAAGGTTGGGGAGACCCAGTACTTC. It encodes CAISESKVGETQYF.

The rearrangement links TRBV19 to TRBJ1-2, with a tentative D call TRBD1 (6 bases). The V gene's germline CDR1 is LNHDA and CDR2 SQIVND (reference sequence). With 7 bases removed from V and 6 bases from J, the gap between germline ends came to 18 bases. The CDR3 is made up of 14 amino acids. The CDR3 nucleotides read TGTGCCAGTACCGCCCGGGGGCGCGAGGATGGCTACACCTTC. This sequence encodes CASTARGREDGYTF.